These T cell receptor beta chains were read from a single sample in a study of blood T cell repertoires in COVID-19. TCRdb's table, derived via immunoSEQ multiplex PCR, lists solely in-frame clones and lacks some. The data contain around 200,000 clones, roughly 90% of them seen just once; the ten biggest clones take up more than 4%. Sequences were obtained from PBMCs or T cells enriched from blood (not recorded which). The source of these receptors is a woman under 40 who had been exposed to COVID-19. Each CDR3 is given with its conserved first and last residue. Each record gives: J gene, clone size, V gene, D gene, CDR3 protein, CDR3 DNA. A D gene is named only where the DNA matches it firmly. A clone size is listed for some rows: how often the clone was seen (once, few, many), or a class if it is expanded.

j_gene: TRBJ1-2; abundance: -; v_gene: TRBV12-3/TRBV12-4; d_gene: -; CDR3aa: CASSPQVTGGYTF; CDR3nt: TGTGCCAGCAGTCCACAGGTAACGGGTGGCTACACCTTC
j_gene: TRBJ1-3; abundance: once; v_gene: TRBV5-8; d_gene: -; CDR3aa: CASSFSSGNTIYF; CDR3nt: TGTGCCAGCAGCTTCAGCTCTGGAAACACCATATATTTT
j_gene: TRBJ2-2; abundance: -; v_gene: TRBV9; d_gene: -; CDR3aa: CASSGAGSRGELFF; CDR3nt: TGTGCCAGCAGCGGCGCCGGGTCCCGGGGGGAGCTGTTTTTT
j_gene: TRBJ1-1; abundance: -; v_gene: TRBV6-5; d_gene: -; CDR3aa: CASSYVGEYTEAFF; CDR3nt: TGTGCCAGCAGTTACGTAGGAGAGTACACTGAAGCTTTCTTT
j_gene: TRBJ1-6; abundance: -; v_gene: TRBV4-2; d_gene: -; CDR3aa: CASSPPLSPNSPLHF; CDR3nt: TGTGCCAGCAGCCCACCTCTGAGCCCTAATTCACCCCTCCACTTT
j_gene: TRBJ1-6; abundance: -; v_gene: TRBV3-1/TRBV3-2; d_gene: TRBD1; CDR3aa: CASSQMGQIPNSPLHF; CDR3nt: TGTGCCAGCAGCCAAATGGGACAGATCCCTAATTCACCCCTCCACTTT
j_gene: TRBJ1-5; abundance: once; v_gene: TRBV19; d_gene: -; CDR3aa: CASSLDSNARWPQHF; CDR3nt: TGTGCCAGTAGTCTGGACTCCAACGCTCGGTGGCCCCAGCATTTT
j_gene: TRBJ2-1; abundance: -; v_gene: TRBV12-5; d_gene: -; CDR3aa: CASGLTGNYISSYNEQFF; CDR3nt: TGTGCTAGTGGCCTTACAGGGAACTACATAAGCTCCTACAATGAGCAGTTCTTC
j_gene: TRBJ2-1; abundance: -; v_gene: TRBV5-1; d_gene: TRBD2; CDR3aa: CASSASGGTYNEQFF; CDR3nt: TGCGCCAGCAGCGCCAGCGGGGGGACCTACAATGAGCAGTTCTTC
j_gene: TRBJ2-3; abundance: -; v_gene: TRBV3-1/TRBV3-2; d_gene: -; CDR3aa: CASSLATDTQYF; CDR3nt: TGTGCCAGCAGCCTAGCTACGGATACGCAGTATTTT
j_gene: TRBJ1-2; abundance: -; v_gene: TRBV18; d_gene: TRBD1; CDR3aa: CASSLPAQGEYGYTF; CDR3nt: TGTGCCAGCTCACTGCCCGCGCAGGGGGAGTATGGCTACACCTTC
j_gene: TRBJ2-2; abundance: medium-sized; v_gene: TRBV27; d_gene: -; CDR3aa: CASSPLTRIGFTGELFF; CDR3nt: TGTGCCAGCAGCCCCCTTACTAGAATTGGTTTTACCGGGGAGCTGTTTTTT
j_gene: TRBJ1-4; abundance: -; v_gene: TRBV6-2/TRBV6-3; d_gene: -; CDR3aa: CASSYSMKGANEKLFF; CDR3nt: TGTGCCAGCAGTTACTCGATGAAGGGAGCTAATGAAAAACTGTTTTTT
j_gene: TRBJ2-2; abundance: -; v_gene: TRBV7-9; d_gene: -; CDR3aa: CASSPRRGNTGELFF; CDR3nt: TGTGCCAGCAGCCCCCGCCGGGGGAACACCGGGGAGCTGTTTTTT
j_gene: TRBJ2-3; abundance: -; v_gene: TRBV3-1/TRBV3-2; d_gene: TRBD1; CDR3aa: CASSPTGGYTDTQYF; CDR3nt: TGTGCCAGCAGCCCCACAGGGGGTTACACAGATACGCAGTATTTT
j_gene: TRBJ1-2; abundance: -; v_gene: TRBV18; d_gene: -; CDR3aa: CASSPPQNYGYTF; CDR3nt: TGTGCCAGCTCCCCGCCCCAGAACTATGGCTACACCTTC
j_gene: TRBJ1-5; abundance: -; v_gene: TRBV6-5; d_gene: TRBD1; CDR3aa: CASRPRQGLQPQHF; CDR3nt: TGTGCCAGCAGGCCTCGACAGGGGCTCCAGCCCCAGCATTTT
j_gene: TRBJ1-1; abundance: once; v_gene: TRBV7-3; d_gene: -; CDR3aa: CASSPGDSTEAFF; CDR3nt: TGTGCCAGCAGTCCAGGCGACAGCACTGAAGCTTTCTTT
j_gene: TRBJ1-1; abundance: -; v_gene: TRBV12-3/TRBV12-4; d_gene: TRBD1; CDR3aa: CASRRAGGTEAFF; CDR3nt: TGTGCCAGCAGGCGAGCAGGGGGCACTGAAGCTTTCTTT
j_gene: TRBJ1-4; abundance: -; v_gene: TRBV6-5; d_gene: TRBD1; CDR3aa: CASTTDRASREKLFF; CDR3nt: TGTGCCAGCACTACCGACAGGGCCTCGAGGGAAAAACTGTTTTTT
j_gene: TRBJ1-1; abundance: -; v_gene: TRBV4-1; d_gene: TRBD1; CDR3aa: CASSHQTGRNTEAFF; CDR3nt: TGCGCCAGCAGCCACCAGACAGGGAGGAACACTGAAGCTTTCTTT
j_gene: TRBJ1-1; abundance: -; v_gene: TRBV6-5; d_gene: -; CDR3aa: CASSYLPQGNTEAFF; CDR3nt: TGTGCCAGCAGTTATCTTCCCCAGGGGAACACTGAAGCTTTCTTT
j_gene: TRBJ2-3; abundance: once; v_gene: TRBV29-1; d_gene: TRBD2; CDR3aa: CSVVSTSGADTQYF; CDR3nt: TGCAGCGTTGTGTCAACTAGCGGAGCCGATACGCAGTATTTT
j_gene: TRBJ2-1; abundance: few; v_gene: TRBV3-1/TRBV3-2; d_gene: -; CDR3aa: CASTQGEKYNEQFF; CDR3nt: TGTGCCAGCACCCAGGGAGAAAAATACAATGAGCAGTTCTTC
j_gene: TRBJ1-6; abundance: few; v_gene: TRBV19; d_gene: TRBD1; CDR3aa: CASSHRGSNSPLHF; CDR3nt: TGTGCCAGTAGCCACAGGGGAAGTAATTCACCCCTCCACTTT
j_gene: TRBJ1-2; abundance: -; v_gene: TRBV3-1/TRBV3-2; d_gene: -; CDR3aa: CASSQDPQGGSYGYTF; CDR3nt: TGTGCCAGCAGCCAAGATCCACAGGGAGGGAGCTATGGCTACACCTTC
j_gene: TRBJ1-3; abundance: few; v_gene: TRBV14; d_gene: TRBD1; CDR3aa: CASSQIQGTGNTIYF; CDR3nt: TGTGCCAGCAGCCAAATACAGGGGACTGGAAACACCATATATTTT
j_gene: TRBJ2-3; abundance: -; v_gene: TRBV5-1; d_gene: TRBD1; CDR3aa: CASSYRGLVTDTQYF; CDR3nt: TGCGCCAGCAGTTACAGGGGGCTAGTAACAGATACGCAGTATTTT
j_gene: TRBJ1-1; abundance: -; v_gene: TRBV25-1; d_gene: -; CDR3aa: CASSEGIGVRSTAFF; CDR3nt: TGTGCCAGCAGTGAAGGGATAGGGGTGAGGTCGACCGCTTTCTTT
j_gene: TRBJ1-2; abundance: few; v_gene: TRBV3-1/TRBV3-2; d_gene: -; CDR3aa: CASSPTGFSYGYTF; CDR3nt: TGTGCCAGCAGCCCGACGGGATTTTCCTATGGCTACACCTTC
j_gene: TRBJ1-2; abundance: -; v_gene: TRBV29-1; d_gene: -; CDR3aa: CSVVVRGNYGYTF; CDR3nt: TGCAGCGTTGTGGTCAGGGGAAACTATGGCTACACCTTC
j_gene: TRBJ1-5; abundance: -; v_gene: TRBV21-1; d_gene: -; CDR3aa: CASSKRGQGASQPQHF; CDR3nt: TGTGCCAGCAGCAAAAGGGGACAGGGGGCGAGCCAGCCCCAGCATTTT
j_gene: TRBJ1-5; abundance: once; v_gene: TRBV7-6; d_gene: TRBD1; CDR3aa: CASSSGQGVSQPQHF; CDR3nt: TGTGCCAGCAGCTCCGGACAGGGGGTGAGTCAGCCCCAGCATTTT
j_gene: TRBJ2-1; abundance: -; v_gene: TRBV5-1; d_gene: -; CDR3aa: CASSVSSSYNEQFF; CDR3nt: TGCGCCAGCAGTGTCTCGAGCTCCTACAATGAGCAGTTCTTC
j_gene: TRBJ1-4; abundance: -; v_gene: TRBV9; d_gene: TRBD1; CDR3aa: CASSANPGGAGEKLFF; CDR3nt: TGTGCCAGCAGCGCGAATCCAGGGGGCGCAGGTGAAAAACTGTTTTTT
j_gene: TRBJ1-1; abundance: -; v_gene: TRBV19; d_gene: TRBD1; CDR3aa: CASSTESPYRGENTEAFF; CDR3nt: TGTGCCAGTAGTACCGAGTCCCCTTACAGGGGCGAGAACACTGAAGCTTTCTTT
j_gene: TRBJ2-1; abundance: once; v_gene: TRBV7-8; d_gene: TRBD2; CDR3aa: CASSLARAGGLGEQFF; CDR3nt: TGTGCCAGCAGCTTAGCGAGGGCGGGGGGGCTTGGAGAGCAGTTCTTC
j_gene: TRBJ2-5; abundance: few; v_gene: TRBV6-1; d_gene: -; CDR3aa: CASSEGLAETQYF; CDR3nt: TGTGCCAGCAGTGAAGGCCTAGCCGAGACCCAGTACTTC
j_gene: TRBJ1-1; abundance: -; v_gene: TRBV3-1/TRBV3-2; d_gene: TRBD1; CDR3aa: CASSQGRAGGYPNTEAFF; CDR3nt: TGTGCCAGCAGCCAAGGCCGCGCAGGGGGGTATCCGAACACTGAAGCTTTCTTT
j_gene: TRBJ2-1; abundance: -; v_gene: TRBV5-1; d_gene: -; CDR3aa: CASSLRGVDRNEQFF; CDR3nt: TGCGCCAGCAGCTTGCGGGGTGTAGATCGCAATGAGCAGTTCTTC
j_gene: TRBJ1-4; abundance: -; v_gene: TRBV3-1/TRBV3-2; d_gene: TRBD1; CDR3aa: CASSHRDRGDEKLFF; CDR3nt: TGTGCCAGCAGCCACCGGGACAGGGGGGACGAAAAACTGTTTTTT
j_gene: TRBJ1-4; abundance: -; v_gene: TRBV30; d_gene: TRBD1; CDR3aa: CAWGTGDNEKLFF; CDR3nt: TGTGCCTGGGGGACAGGGGATAATGAAAAACTGTTTTTT
j_gene: TRBJ2-5; abundance: -; v_gene: TRBV5-4; d_gene: TRBD2; CDR3aa: CASSPAGASGGGTQYF; CDR3nt: TGTGCCAGCAGCCCCGCCGGAGCTAGCGGGGGGGGGACCCAGTACTTC
j_gene: TRBJ1-2; abundance: -; v_gene: TRBV29-1; d_gene: -; CDR3aa: CSVDPRGGGYTF; CDR3nt: TGCAGCGTTGACCCCCGAGGCGGTGGCTACACCTTC
j_gene: TRBJ1-3; abundance: -; v_gene: TRBV30; d_gene: -; CDR3aa: CAWRVSSGNTIYF; CDR3nt: TGTGCCTGGAGAGTTAGCTCTGGAAACACCATATATTTT
j_gene: TRBJ1-5; abundance: -; v_gene: TRBV6-9; d_gene: TRBD1; CDR3aa: CASTPLTPRRQGLNQPQHF; CDR3nt: TGTGCCAGCACCCCCCTAACGCCCCGCCGACAGGGCCTCAATCAGCCCCAGCATTTT
j_gene: TRBJ2-7; abundance: -; v_gene: TRBV2; d_gene: -; CDR3aa: CASSEGGQGIGKYF; CDR3nt: TGTGCCAGCAGTGAGGGGGGGCAGGGTATTGGAAAGTACTTC
j_gene: TRBJ2-3; abundance: once; v_gene: TRBV29-1; d_gene: TRBD1; CDR3aa: CSGSRTGGQRDTQYF; CDR3nt: TGCAGCGGATCCCGGACAGGGGGGCAAAGAGATACGCAGTATTTT
j_gene: TRBJ2-3; abundance: -; v_gene: TRBV10-3; d_gene: TRBD2; CDR3aa: CAITGTSGDTQYF; CDR3nt: TGTGCCATCACTGGGACTAGCGGGGATACGCAGTATTTT
j_gene: TRBJ1-5; abundance: once; v_gene: TRBV5-1; d_gene: -; CDR3aa: CASSLVREGFYSNQPQHF; CDR3nt: TGCGCCAGCAGCTTGGTCAGGGAGGGATTCTATAGCAATCAGCCCCAGCATTTT
j_gene: TRBJ2-1; abundance: -; v_gene: TRBV7-7; d_gene: TRBD2; CDR3aa: CASTRDRDYQFF; CDR3nt: TGTGCTAGCACCCGGGACCGGGACTATCAGTTCTTC
j_gene: TRBJ2-7; abundance: -; v_gene: TRBV7-3; d_gene: TRBD2; CDR3aa: CASSLGTSGDLYEQYF; CDR3nt: TGTGCCAGCAGCTTAGGGACTAGCGGGGACTTATACGAGCAGTACTTC
j_gene: TRBJ2-2; abundance: -; v_gene: TRBV11-2; d_gene: -; CDR3aa: CASSFDSNTGELFF; CDR3nt: TGTGCCAGCAGCTTTGACAGTAACACCGGGGAGCTGTTTTTT
j_gene: TRBJ2-1; abundance: -; v_gene: TRBV29-1; d_gene: -; CDR3aa: CSGEIKRYNEQFF; CDR3nt: TGCAGCGGTGAGATAAAGAGGTACAATGAGCAGTTCTTC
j_gene: TRBJ2-7; abundance: -; v_gene: TRBV11-2; d_gene: TRBD1; CDR3aa: CASSTIPGQVYEQYF; CDR3nt: TGTGCCAGCAGTACAATACCGGGACAGGTCTACGAGCAGTACTTC
j_gene: TRBJ2-1; abundance: -; v_gene: TRBV7-2; d_gene: -; CDR3aa: CASSPLGSYNEQFF; CDR3nt: TGTGCCAGCAGCCCGCTCGGCTCCTACAATGAGCAGTTCTTC
j_gene: TRBJ2-3; abundance: -; v_gene: TRBV7-3; d_gene: -; CDR3aa: CASSETAGSDTQYF; CDR3nt: TGTGCCAGCAGCGAAACCGCAGGGTCAGATACGCAGTATTTT
j_gene: TRBJ2-7; abundance: -; v_gene: TRBV15; d_gene: -; CDR3aa: CATSRDRGSPYEQYF; CDR3nt: TGTGCCACCAGCAGAGATCGAGGCAGTCCCTACGAGCAGTACTTC
j_gene: TRBJ1-1; abundance: -; v_gene: TRBV10-2; d_gene: TRBD1; CDR3aa: CASRMDRTPEAFF; CDR3nt: TGCGCCAGCAGGATGGACAGGACACCTGAAGCTTTCTTT